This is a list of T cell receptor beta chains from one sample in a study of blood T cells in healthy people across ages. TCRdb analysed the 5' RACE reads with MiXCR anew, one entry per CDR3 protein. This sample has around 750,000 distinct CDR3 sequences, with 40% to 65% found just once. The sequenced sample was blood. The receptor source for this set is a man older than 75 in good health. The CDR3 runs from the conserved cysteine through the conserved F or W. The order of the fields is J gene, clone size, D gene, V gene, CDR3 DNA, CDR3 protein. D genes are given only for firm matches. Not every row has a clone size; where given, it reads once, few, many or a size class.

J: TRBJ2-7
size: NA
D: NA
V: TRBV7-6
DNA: TGTGCCAGCAGCTTAGCGGCCGGGGAGACCTACGAGCAGTACTTC
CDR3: CASSLAAGETYEQYF

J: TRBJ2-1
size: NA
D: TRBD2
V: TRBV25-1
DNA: TGTGCCAGCAGTGAATCCGGGACTAACTCCTACAATGAGCAGTTCTTC
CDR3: CASSESGTNSYNEQFF

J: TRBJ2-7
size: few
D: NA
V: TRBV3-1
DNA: TGTGCCAGCAGCCAAGGGAGAGGCCCCCGCGAGCAGTACTTC
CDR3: CASSQGRGPREQYF

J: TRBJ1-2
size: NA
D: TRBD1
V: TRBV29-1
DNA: TGCAGCGTCATCGCGGGGGCGGTAACAGGGGGCATTCGGGGCTACACCTTC
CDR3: CSVIAGAVTGGIRGYTF

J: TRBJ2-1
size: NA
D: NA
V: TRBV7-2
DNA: TGTGCCAGCAGCTCCCCAGGCGAAGGGCAGTTCTTC
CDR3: CASSSPGEGQFF

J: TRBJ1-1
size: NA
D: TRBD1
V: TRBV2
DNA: TGTGCCAGCAGTTCCGACAGGGACACTGAAGCTTTCTTT
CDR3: CASSSDRDTEAFF

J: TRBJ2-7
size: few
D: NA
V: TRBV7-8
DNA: TGTGCCAGCAGCTTGGCCCACGGTAGCTACGAGCAGTACTTC
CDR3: CASSLAHGSYEQYF

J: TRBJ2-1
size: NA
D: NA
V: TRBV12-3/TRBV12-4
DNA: TGTGCCAGCCTAAAAAAGGGGGTAAATGAGCAGTTCTTC
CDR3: CASLKKGVNEQFF

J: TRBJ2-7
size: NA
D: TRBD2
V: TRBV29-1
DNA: TGCAGCGTTGACCCCTATAGCGGGAGGGGGGAAGAGCAGTACTTC
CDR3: CSVDPYSGRGEEQYF

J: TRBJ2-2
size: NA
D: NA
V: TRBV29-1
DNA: TGCAGCGTTGCCGTCCAGGGTTTTACCGGGGAGCTGTTTTTT
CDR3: CSVAVQGFTGELFF

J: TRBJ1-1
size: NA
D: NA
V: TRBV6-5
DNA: TGTGCCAGCAGATCGACGGGACGGAACACTGAAGCTTTCTTT
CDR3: CASRSTGRNTEAFF

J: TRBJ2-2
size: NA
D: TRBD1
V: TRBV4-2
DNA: TGTGCCAGCAGGAGGGACAGGTTGAACACCGGGGAGCTGTTTTTT
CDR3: CASRRDRLNTGELFF

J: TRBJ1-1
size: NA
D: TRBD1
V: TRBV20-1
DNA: TGCAGTGCTAGAGACCCGACCCCCCAGGGGGCGAACACTGAAGCTTTCTTT
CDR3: CSARDPTPQGANTEAFF

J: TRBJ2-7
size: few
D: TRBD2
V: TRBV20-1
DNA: TGCAGTGCTAACAGTCGCGGCGGGAGGGCCTACGAGCAGTACTTC
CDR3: CSANSRGGRAYEQYF

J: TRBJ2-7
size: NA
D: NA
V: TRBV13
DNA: TGTGCCAGCAGCGTGACTAACTACTACGAGCAGTACTTC
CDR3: CASSVTNYYEQYF

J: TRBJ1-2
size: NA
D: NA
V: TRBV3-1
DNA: TGTGCCAGCAGCCATCCCCAAACAGTCTATGGCTACACCTTC
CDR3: CASSHPQTVYGYTF

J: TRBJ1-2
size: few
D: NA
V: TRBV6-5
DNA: TGTGCCAGCAGTTACAACCCGGGGGTGGACTATGGCTACACCTTC
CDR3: CASSYNPGVDYGYTF

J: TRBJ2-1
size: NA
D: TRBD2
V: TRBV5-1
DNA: TGCGCCAGCAGCTTGGAGGGTAGCGGGAGGATTTTCGATGAGCAGTTCTTC
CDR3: CASSLEGSGRIFDEQFF

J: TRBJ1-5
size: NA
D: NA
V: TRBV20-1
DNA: TGCAGTGCTACCGACAGTCGGACGGATCAGCCCCAGCATTTT
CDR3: CSATDSRTDQPQHF

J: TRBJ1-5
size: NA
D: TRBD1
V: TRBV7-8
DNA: TGTGCCAGCAGCTTAAGGGGGAAGACAGGGGCTAATCAGCCCCAGCATTTT
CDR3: CASSLRGKTGANQPQHF

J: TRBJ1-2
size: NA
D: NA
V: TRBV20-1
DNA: TGCAGTGCTGCAAAGGACCAAAACTATGGCTACACCTTC
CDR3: CSAAKDQNYGYTF

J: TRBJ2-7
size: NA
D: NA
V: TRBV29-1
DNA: TGCAGCGTCAGGACACTCTCCTACGAGCAGTACTTC
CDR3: CSVRTLSYEQYF

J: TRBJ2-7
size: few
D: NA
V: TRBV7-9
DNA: TGTGCCGGGGGCCCGGGGCCTTACGAGCAGTACTTC
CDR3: CAGGPGPYEQYF

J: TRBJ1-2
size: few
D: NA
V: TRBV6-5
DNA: TGTGCCAGCAGTGACGGCCAGAACTATGGCTACACCTTC
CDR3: CASSDGQNYGYTF

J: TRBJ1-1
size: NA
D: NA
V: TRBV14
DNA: TGTGCCAGCGGCGAAACCGTAATGAACACTGAAGCTTTCTTT
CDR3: CASGETVMNTEAFF

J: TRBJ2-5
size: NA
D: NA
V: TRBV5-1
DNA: TGCGCCAGCAGCTTCAGTCACGCAATGGAGACCCAGTACTTC
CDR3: CASSFSHAMETQYF

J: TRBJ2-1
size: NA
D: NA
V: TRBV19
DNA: TGTGCCAGGAAGCGGGTGGGGTACAATGAGCAGTTCTTC
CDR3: CARKRVGYNEQFF

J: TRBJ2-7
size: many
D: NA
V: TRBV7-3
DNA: TGTGCCAGCTCTCTGGGGGGGCTACAGTACTTC
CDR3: CASSLGGLQYF

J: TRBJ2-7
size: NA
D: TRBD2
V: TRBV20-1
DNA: TGCAGTGCTACACTAGCGGCCTCGGCCTACGAGCAGTACTTC
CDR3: CSATLAASAYEQYF

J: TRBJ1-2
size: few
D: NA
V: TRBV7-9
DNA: TGTGCCAGCACCCAAGCCGGGGGCCAACCCTATGGCTACACCTTC
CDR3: CASTQAGGQPYGYTF

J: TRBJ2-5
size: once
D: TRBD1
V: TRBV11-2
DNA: TGTGCCAGCAGCTTCCGCCTAACAGGGGGGCAAGAGACCCAGTACTTC
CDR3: CASSFRLTGGQETQYF

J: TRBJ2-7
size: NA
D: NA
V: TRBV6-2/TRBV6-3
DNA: TGTGCCAGCAGTCCTGACAGGCTAATCTACGAGCAGTACTTC
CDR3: CASSPDRLIYEQYF

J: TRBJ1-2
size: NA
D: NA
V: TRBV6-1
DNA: TGTGCCAGCACCCTACGCAGGGGCCATTCCTCCTCCTATGGCTACACCTTC
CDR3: CASTLRRGHSSSYGYTF

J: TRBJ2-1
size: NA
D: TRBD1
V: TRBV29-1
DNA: TGCAGCGCTGGAAACGACAGGGCCTATTACAATGAGCAGTTCTTC
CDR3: CSAGNDRAYYNEQFF

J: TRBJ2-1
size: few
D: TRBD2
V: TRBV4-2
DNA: TGTGCCAGCAGCCAGGAAGCGGGAGGAGTATACAATGAGCAGTTCTTC
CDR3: CASSQEAGGVYNEQFF

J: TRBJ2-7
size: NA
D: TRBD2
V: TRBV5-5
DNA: TGTGCCAGCAGCTTGAGGCTAGCGGGAGTAGCATACGAGCAGTACTTC
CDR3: CASSLRLAGVAYEQYF

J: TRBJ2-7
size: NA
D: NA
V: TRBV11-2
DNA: TGTGCCAGCAGCTTAGGTCGGTTCAGGGCGGTGAGGACGTCCTACGAGCAGTACTTC
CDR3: CASSLGRFRAVRTSYEQYF

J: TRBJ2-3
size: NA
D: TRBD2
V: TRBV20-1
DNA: TGCAGTGCTAGAGATCGGTCCGCGGGAGGGCAGGTTGTGCAGTATTTT
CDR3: CSARDRSAGGQVVQYF

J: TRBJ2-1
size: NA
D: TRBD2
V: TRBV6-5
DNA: TGTGCCAGCAGTGAGGCTGGAGCGGGACTTAAGCAGTTCTTC
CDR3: CASSEAGAGLKQFF

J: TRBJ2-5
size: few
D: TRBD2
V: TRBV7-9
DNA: TGTGCCAGCAGTCAAGGGGAGCGGGACGTCGAGACCCAGTACTTC
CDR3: CASSQGERDVETQYF

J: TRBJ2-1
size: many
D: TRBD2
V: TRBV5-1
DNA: TGCGCCAGCAGCTTGGCTGAGGGCGGGAGCTCCTACAATGAGCAGTTCTTC
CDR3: CASSLAEGGSSYNEQFF

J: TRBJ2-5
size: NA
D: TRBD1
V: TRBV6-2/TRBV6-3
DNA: TGTGCCAGCAGTTCCCTACTATCGACAGGGCTCAATGAGCAGTACTTC
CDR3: CASSSLLSTGLNEQYF

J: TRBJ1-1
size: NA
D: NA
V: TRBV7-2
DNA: TGTGCCAGCAACCCGACAGGAACCACTGAAGCTTTCTTT
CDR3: CASNPTGTTEAFF

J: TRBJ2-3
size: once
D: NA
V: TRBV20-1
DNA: TGCAGTGCTCCGGGGGATGAAACAGATACGCAGTATTTT
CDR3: CSAPGDETDTQYF

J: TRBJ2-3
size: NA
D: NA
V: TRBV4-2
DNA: TGTGCCAGCAGCCAAGATCTCGGGCGGAGTGCGGATACGCAGTATTTT
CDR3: CASSQDLGRSADTQYF

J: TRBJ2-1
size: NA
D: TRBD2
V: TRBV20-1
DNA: TGCAGTGCTGGGAGGGCGGGACGCTCCTACAATGAGCAGTTCTTC
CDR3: CSAGRAGRSYNEQFF

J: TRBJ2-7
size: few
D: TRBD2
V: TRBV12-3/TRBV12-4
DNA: TGTGCCAGCGCAGGGTCTAGCGGTCTTCTCGAGCAGTACTTC
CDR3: CASAGSSGLLEQYF

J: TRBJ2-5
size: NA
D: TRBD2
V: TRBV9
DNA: TGTGCCAGCAGCGTAGACCGCGGGGGGGAAGAGACCCAGTACTTC
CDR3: CASSVDRGGEETQYF

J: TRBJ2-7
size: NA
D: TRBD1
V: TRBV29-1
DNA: TGCAGCGCCCGGACAGGGGTAGCCTACGAGCAGTACTTC
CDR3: CSARTGVAYEQYF

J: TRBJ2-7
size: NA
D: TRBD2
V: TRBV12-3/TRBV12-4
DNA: TGTGCCACCTTAGCGGGTCTGAGCTCCTACGAGCAGTACTTC
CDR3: CATLAGLSSYEQYF

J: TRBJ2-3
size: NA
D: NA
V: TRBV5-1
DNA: TGCGCCAGCAGTACCTCTCCGGGGCTAGAGGATACGCAGTATTTT
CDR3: CASSTSPGLEDTQYF

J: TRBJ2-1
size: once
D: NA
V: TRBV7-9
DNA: TGTGCCAGCAGCCTCCGGGACGTCTCCTACAATGAGCAGTTCTTC
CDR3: CASSLRDVSYNEQFF

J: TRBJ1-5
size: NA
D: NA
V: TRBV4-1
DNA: TGCGCCAGCAGCCAAGATCAGGGCAGGGCGCAGCCCCAGCATTTT
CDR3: CASSQDQGRAQPQHF

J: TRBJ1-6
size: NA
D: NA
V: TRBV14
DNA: TGTGCCAGCGGTAGCAGCCTCAATTCACCCCTCCACTTT
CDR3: CASGSSLNSPLHF

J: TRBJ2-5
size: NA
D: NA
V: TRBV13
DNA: TGTGCCAGCAGCTTAGAAGGGACCCCGGGTGGGGAGACCCAGTACTTC
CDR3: CASSLEGTPGGETQYF

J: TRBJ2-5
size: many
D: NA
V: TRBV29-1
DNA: TGCAGCGTTGTAGAACCCGTACGAGGATACCAAGAGACCCAGTACTTC
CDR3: CSVVEPVRGYQETQYF